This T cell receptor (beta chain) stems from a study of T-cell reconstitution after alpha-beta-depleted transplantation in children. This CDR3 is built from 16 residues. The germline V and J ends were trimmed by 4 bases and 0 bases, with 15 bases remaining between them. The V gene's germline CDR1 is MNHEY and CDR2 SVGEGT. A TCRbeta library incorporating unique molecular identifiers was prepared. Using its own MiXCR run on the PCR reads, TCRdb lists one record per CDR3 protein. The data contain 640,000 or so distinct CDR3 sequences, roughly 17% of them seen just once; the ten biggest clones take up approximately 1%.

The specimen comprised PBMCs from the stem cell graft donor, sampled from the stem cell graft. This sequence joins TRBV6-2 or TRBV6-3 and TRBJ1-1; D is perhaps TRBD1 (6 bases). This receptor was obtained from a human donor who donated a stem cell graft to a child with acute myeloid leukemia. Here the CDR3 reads CASSSLSGQMNTEAFF. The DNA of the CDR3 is TGTGCCAGCAGTTCCCTATCCGGACAGATGAACACTGAAGCTTTCTTT.